The 25 T cell receptor beta chains below were found in one sample sequenced in a study of graft-versus-host responses after intestinal transplantation. The antigens for these receptors are not known. Sequenced by immunoSEQ multiplex PCR; TCRdb stores in-frame clones only, minus some. There are some 38,000 clones in the sample; about 93% occur only once, and 20% to 25% lies in the top ten. Source: unstimulated CD8+ T cells sorted from spleen or lymph node cells, taken before transplant. These receptors came from a human donor who was the organ donor for an intestinal transplant.

This chain connects TRBV27 to TRBJ2-1; TRBD2 agrees at 11 bases. Germline assignment: CDR1 MNHEY and CDR2 SMNVEV (reference sequence). The V segment lost 2 bases and the J segment 6 bases; nucleotides outside the gene matches: 3. The CDR3 loop spans 15 amino acids. The DNA of the CDR3 is TGTGCCAGCAGTTTACTAGCGGGAGGTCCCAATGAGCAGTTCTTC. It yields the protein CASSLLAGGPNEQFF.

The chain is built from TRBV6-1 and TRBJ1-4, with D possibly TRBD1 on 6 matching bases. Germline loops: CDR1 MNHNS, CDR2 SASEGT. V was clipped by 5 bases and J by 4 bases, with 11 bases between them. The CDR3 extends over 14 amino acids. CDR3 in DNA: TGTGCCAGCAGTCGGACAGCGAATAATGAAAAACTGTTTTTT. Its translation is CASSRTANNEKLFF.

This clone was counted once. The chain uses TRBV27 and TRBJ2-7; 7 bases are a match to TRBD1. This CDR3 has 16 amino acids. V trimming: 1 base; J trimming: 1 base; junction bases outside the gene matches: 7. In germline, CDR1 is MNHEY, CDR2 SMNVEV (reference sequence). The CDR3 sequence is CASSLLGGVGSYEQYF. The CDR3 coding sequence is TGTGCCAGCAGTTTATTAGGGGGCGTTGGTTCCTACGAGCAGTACTTC.

The chain combines TRBV5-6 with TRBJ2-7; 7 bases are shared with TRBD1. V trimming: 0 bases; J trimming: 4 bases; junction bases outside the gene matches: 7. The CDR3 is made up of 15 amino acids. Germline assignment: CDR1 SGHDT and CDR2 YYEEEE. The CDR3 spells CASSLGPGQTYEQYF. The CDR3 DNA reads TGTGCCAGCAGCTTGGGACCGGGACAGACTTACGAGCAGTACTTC.

This clone has only a few counts. V and J are TRBV6-6 and TRBJ1-4; no reliable D call. Germline V gene data show CDR1 as MNHNY and CDR2 as SVGAGI (reference sequence). The CDR3 has 14 amino acids. Trimming left V 2 bases short and J 4 bases short, with 8 bases between. The chain's CDR3 is CASSYAGSNEKLFF. The CDR3 region has the DNA TGTGCCAGCAGTTACGCCGGGAGTAATGAAAAACTGTTTTTT.

This clone came up once. The chain has TRBV7-6 and TRBJ2-7; 9 positions agree with TRBD2. This CDR3 has 14 residues. Germline V gene data show CDR1 as SGHVS and CDR2 as FNYEAQ. V was clipped by 5 bases and J by 2 bases; unmatched bases: 4. The CDR3 loop reads CASSGGLAAYEQYF. CDR3 nucleotide sequence: TGTGCCAGCAGCGGGGGACTAGCCGCCTACGAGCAGTACTTC.

The chain is built from TRBV19 and TRBJ1-2; 7 bases fit TRBD1. V lost 8 bases to trimming and J lost 5 bases; unmatched junction nucleotides: 8. The germline CDR1 and CDR2 sequences are LNHDA and SQIVND (reference sequence). The CDR3 contains 13 residues. The CDR3 is CASAPGQIYGYTF. The CDR3 bases are TGTGCCAGTGCCCCGGGACAGATATATGGCTACACCTTC.

The chain uses TRBV7-6 and TRBJ2-1; 7 bases agree with TRBD2. This CDR3 has 13 residues. Trimming removed 5 bases from V and 9 bases from J; junction bases left unmatched: 7. Germline V gene lookup returns CDR1 SGHVS and CDR2 FNYEAQ. CDR3 region: CASSPWGGSEQFF. The CDR3 nucleotides read TGTGCCAGCAGCCCATGGGGGGGGAGTGAGCAGTTCTTC. The entire variable domain, with the rest obtained from reference TRBV7-6 and TRBJ2-1, is as follows: GAGVSQSPRYKVTKRGQDVALRCDPISGHVSLYWYRQALGQGPEFLTYFNYEAQQDKSGLPNDRFSAERPEGSISTLTIQRTEQRDSAMYRCASSPWGGSEQFFGPGTRLTVL.

This clone has only a few counts. V usage is TRBV10-3 and J usage is TRBJ2-2; tentatively, D is TRBD1 (5 bases). This CDR3 is 17 amino acids long. Germline loops: CDR1 ENHRY, CDR2 SYGVKD. With 6 bases removed from V and 0 bases from J, the gap between germline ends came to 17 bases. CDR3 DNA sequence: TGTGCCATCAGGGTACCCTACCTGACAGCGAACACCGGGGAGCTGTTTTTT. It is translated as CAIRVPYLTANTGELFF.

The V and J genes are TRBV7-9 and TRBJ2-5, with D uncertain. This CDR3 is 11 amino acids long. Trimming took 5 bases from V and 5 from J, leaving 6 bases between them. Germline CDR1 SEHNR, CDR2 FQNEAQ (reference sequence). CDR3 sequence: CASSDPETQYF. In DNA form, the CDR3 reads TGTGCCAGCAGCGACCCGGAGACCCAGTACTTC.

This clone has a handful of counts. This sequence joins TRBV27 and TRBJ1-1; D remains ambiguous. Germline V gene sequence: CDR1 MNHEY, CDR2 SMNVEV (reference sequence). Trimming pared 6 bases from V and 1 base from J, leaving 9 bases between. The CDR3 is 13 amino acids. CDR3 protein: CASRPTENTEAFF. CDR3 bases: TGTGCCAGCAGGCCCACGGAGAACACTGAAGCTTTCTTT.

The genes are TRBV2 and TRBJ2-5, with 7 bases aligning to TRBD2. The germline V gene has CDR1 SNHLY and CDR2 FYNNEI. J lost 4 bases, V lost 4 bases, and 3 bases had no gene match. This CDR3 has 13 residues. This CDR3 is CASSAWGGETQYF. In DNA, the CDR3 is TGTGCCAGCAGTGCGTGGGGGGGAGAGACCCAGTACTTC.

This clone came up once. J is TRBJ1-5 and V is TRBV4-1; 7 positions agree with TRBD1. The trim removed 1 base at V and 10 bases at J, leaving 4 bases unmatched. The CDR3 covers 13 residues. Germline V CDR1 and CDR2: MGHRA, YSYEKL. As DNA, the CDR3 is TGCGCCAGCAGCCAAGTCCGGGACAGACCCCAGCATTTT. Translation: CASSQVRDRPQHF.

This chain connects TRBV19 to TRBJ2-1; 7 bases map to TRBD1. V was clipped by 6 bases and J by 6 bases; unmatched bases: 2. This CDR3 is 12 amino acids long. Germline V gene data show CDR1 as LNHDA and CDR2 as SQIVND (reference sequence). In DNA form, the CDR3 reads TGTGCCAGTAGGCCAGGGGGCAATGAGCAGTTCTTC. Residues: CASRPGGNEQFF.

This sequence joins TRBV5-1 and TRBJ2-1; 11 nucleotides agree with TRBD2. J was trimmed by 6 bases and V by 4 bases; bases with no gene match: 3. The CDR3 length is 14 residues. CDR1 SGHRS and CDR2 YFSETQ come from the germline V gene. CDR3 residues: CASSGSGRANEQFF. DNA for the CDR3: TGCGCCAGCAGCGGTAGCGGGAGGGCCAATGAGCAGTTCTTC. Looking up the rest from reference TRBV5-1 and TRBJ2-1 gives the full variable domain: KAGVTQTPRYLIKTRGQQVTLSCSPISGHRSVSWYQQTPGQGLQFLFEYFSETQRNKGNFPGRFSGRQFSNSRSEMNVSTLELGDSALYLCASSGSGRANEQFFGPGTRLTVL.

V and J are TRBV27 and TRBJ2-7, with D uncertain. Germline lookup yields CDR1 MNHEY and CDR2 SMNVEV (reference sequence). The V gene lost 6 bases and the J gene lost 3 bases, with 9 bases spanning the gap. The length of the CDR3 is 12 residues. The CDR3 coding sequence is TGTGCCAGCAGCCCCTCGGGCTACGAGCAGTACTTC. It codes for CASSPSGYEQYF.

The gene calls are TRBV9 and TRBJ2-7; 9 nucleotides align to TRBD2. Unmatched junction bases numbered 11, after V lost 4 bases and J lost 3 bases. This CDR3 is 16 amino acids long. CDR1 is SGDLS and CDR2 is YYNGEE in the germline V gene. The CDR3 bases are TGTGCCAGCAGCAAAGAGGGGCTAGCGGGGAACTACGAGCAGTACTTC. This encodes CASSKEGLAGNYEQYF.

This chain joins TRBV5-6 and TRBJ2-7, with TRBD2 identical over 8 bases. The CDR3 runs to 15 residues. Germline-derived CDR1 and CDR2 are SGHDT and YYEEEE. Unmatched junction bases numbered 7, after V lost 0 bases and J lost 5 bases. In DNA, the CDR3 is TGTGCCAGCAGCTTGGAGCGGGAGATTGTCAACGAGCAGTACTTC. Translated: CASSLEREIVNEQYF.

The chain recombines TRBV6-1 with TRBJ1-4; D not certain. V was cut by 1 base and J by 8 bases, with 8 bases left in between. The CDR3 length is 13 residues. Germline V gene lookup returns CDR1 MNHNS and CDR2 SASEGT. CDR3 nucleotide sequence: TGTGCCAGCAGTGAAGAGGGTTGGGAAAAACTGTTTTTT. Protein product: CASSEEGWEKLFF.

This clone has only one observation. The rearrangement uses TRBV7-3 and TRBJ2-2; weak D call: TRBD2 (8 bases). The CDR3 has 17 residues. Germline V gene lookup returns CDR1 SGHTA and CDR2 FQGTGA. Trimming took 4 bases from V and 7 from J, leaving 22 bases between them. The CDR3 here is CASSSGLAPGGGGELFF. The CDR3 DNA reads TGTGCCAGCAGCTCAGGACTAGCCCCAGGGGGGGGCGGGGAGCTGTTTTTT. Looking up the rest from reference TRBV7-3 and TRBJ2-2 gives the full variable domain: GAGVSQTPSNKVTEKGKYVELRCDPISGHTALYWYRQSLGQGPEFLIYFQGTGAADDSGLPNDRFFAVRPEGSVSTLKIQRTERGDSAVYLCASSSGLAPGGGGELFFGEGSRLTVL.

This chain joins TRBV7-6 and TRBJ2-3, with 10 bases aligning to TRBD2. CDR1 and CDR2 from the germline V gene are SGHVS and FNYEAQ. V lost 3 bases and J lost 2; bases outside the gene matches: 2. The CDR3 totals 15 residues. The CDR3 sequence is CASSFSGRLTDTQYF. For the CDR3, the DNA is TGTGCCAGCAGCTTTAGCGGGAGGCTCACAGATACGCAGTATTTT.

V gene TRBV7-9 combines with J gene TRBJ2-1; no clear D gene. The CDR3 has 17 amino acids. V lost 3 bases and J 9 bases, leaving 24 bases between the germline ends. CDR1 and CDR2 from the germline V gene are SEHNR and FQNEAQ (reference sequence). In DNA form, the CDR3 reads TGTGCCAGCAGCTTCATACGTTTAAGTTCCCCGCGCACTGAGCAGTTCTTC. As protein: CASSFIRLSSPRTEQFF.

The rearrangement uses TRBV5-4 and TRBJ2-2; D is uncertain. Germline CDR1 reads SGHNT; CDR2 reads YYREEE (reference sequence). This CDR3 spans 13 amino acids. V was trimmed by 1 base and J by 10 bases, leaving 11 bases between them. CDR3 sequence: CASSLHRLEELFF. The CDR3 DNA sequence: TGTGCCAGCAGCTTGCACAGACTTGAGGAGCTGTTTTTT.

This chain links TRBV7-2 with TRBJ2-2; the D is unclear. This CDR3 region has 12 residues. CDR1 is SGHTA, CDR2 FQGNSA, per germline. The V gene lost 6 bases and the J gene lost 5 bases, with 7 bases spanning the gap. The CDR3 DNA is TGTGCCAGCAGGGCCGAAACCGGGGAGCTGTTTTTT. This translates into CASRAETGELFF.

The V gene is TRBV10-3, the J gene TRBJ2-6; a possible D gene is TRBD2 (6 bases). The CDR3 has 17 residues. Germline assignment: CDR1 ENHRY and CDR2 SYGVKD. V shed 5 bases and J shed 0 bases, with 14 bases lying between them. CDR3: CAISPGLSNSGANVLTF. The CDR3 DNA reads as TGTGCCATCAGTCCGGGACTGTCGAACTCTGGGGCCAACGTCCTGACTTTC.